The T cell receptor beta chain described here comes from a study of PD-1 blockade in classical Hodgkin lymphoma. After removal of 2 bases from V and 6 bases from J, the junction contained 3 bases not matched to a gene. CDR3 length: 17 amino acids. Germline CDR1 MNHEY, CDR2 SMNVEV (reference sequence). General study findings and limits: TCR diversity at baseline was reported to be reduced in newly diagnosed patients relative to healthy donors. Repertoire difference causes, possibly disease activity or prior therapy, remain undefined.

Some clones are missing from TCRdb's copy, which holds only in-frame ones; the method was immunoSEQ multiplex PCR. The repertoire has tens of thousands of clones, around 80% of them found once; the top ten carry less than 10%. The time point denotes: cycle 4 day 1 (C4D1), after six to seven weeks of nivolumab. Exposure to brentuximab vedotin varied, and each patient had relapsed following autologous stem cell transplantation. For this clone: Its antigen is unknown.

The clonotype was recovered from a human donor with classical Hodgkin lymphoma. The sample consisted of peripheral blood mononuclear cells (PBMCs), taken before the fourth cycle of nivolumab. The rearrangement uses TRBV27 and TRBJ2-2; 16 bases match TRBD2. CDR3: CASSLQGLAGGPGELFF. CDR3 sequence (DNA): TGTGCCAGCAGTTTACAGGGACTAGCGGGGGGGCCCGGGGAGCTGTTTTTT.